The sequence of this T cell receptor (beta chain) was determined in a study of lymphopenia after photon versus proton radiotherapy. Concerning this clone itself: Antigen specificity is unknown.

Study findings and constraints: Photon-treated patients lost naive T cells and TCR diversity; proton-treated stayed stable. In patients who died, overall survival fell as post-nadir TCR diversity dropped more. Post-nadir diversity loss with photons came from oligoclonal expansion, particularly CD8+ Temra cells.

The CDR3 has 15 amino acids. The germline V gene encodes CDR1 SGDLS and CDR2 YYNGEE. Trimming pared 3 bases from V and 5 bases from J, leaving 15 bases between. Assay: immunoSEQ multiplex PCR; the TCRdb copy retains only in-frame clones and omits some. The sample lists 65,000 to 90,000 clones; around 93% were seen once. The chain employs TRBV9 and TRBJ2-1; maybe TRBD2 (6 bases). This receptor was identified in a woman between 40 and 55 years old with cholangiocarcinoma. The sequences come from peripheral blood, collected from a patient treated with photon-based radiotherapy. The CDR3 spells CASSDPGGNNNEQFF. The CDR3, as DNA: TGTGCCAGCAGCGATCCAGGCGGGAACAACAATGAGCAGTTCTTC.